These 13 T cell receptor beta chains share one sample of origin, sequenced in a study of identical twins (dated by TCRdb to about 2016). Library generation was performed with 5' RACE. TCRdb shows the sequencer as Illumina HiSeq 2000. TCRdb trimmed public reads at Q25 via fastp, called clones via MiXCR and kept in-frame beta chains. For every CDR3 protein sequence, its rows merge into one entry that carries the most common genes and DNA. The sample table records 690,000 or so distinct CDR3 sequences; around 8.6% of these occur just once. Around 0.98% of the sample belongs to the ten largest clones. These same data were also listed under a study on yellow fever vaccine responses in identical twins.

Sequences were obtained from PBMCs. These receptors were taken from a woman aged 18-29 years in good health.

The V call is TRBV7-3, the J call TRBJ2-1; D is perhaps TRBD2 (7 bases). CDR1 is SGHTA, CDR2 FQGTGA, per germline. Trimming removed 5 bases from V and 9 bases from J, with 17 bases in between. The CDR3 is made up of 14 amino acids. As DNA, the CDR3 is TGTGCCAGCAGCCTTAGTTGGGGGGGCTCTGAGCAGTTCTTC. Translation gives CASSLSWGGSEQFF. Variable domain in full (rest from reference TRBV7-3 and TRBJ2-1): GAGVSQTPSNKVTEKGKYVELRCDPISGHTALYWYRQSLGQGPEFLIYFQGTGAADDSGLPNDRFFAVRPEGSVSTLKIQRTERGDSAVYLCASSLSWGGSEQFFGPGTRLTVL.

There are a few counts of this clonotype. The chain employs TRBV29-1 and TRBJ2-3; a possible D gene is TRBD2 (6 bases). The CDR3 consists of 13 residues. From germline, CDR1 is SQVTM and CDR2 ANQGSEA. Between the trimmed V and J ends, which lost 4 bases and 1 base, there was a span of 9 bases. CDR3 sequence: CSVGGDRTDTQYF. CDR3 DNA: TGCAGCGTTGGCGGGGACCGCACAGATACGCAGTATTTT.

This clonotype was seen ten or more times. J is TRBJ2-7 and V is TRBV12-3 or TRBV12-4, with 12 bases aligning to TRBD1. Losses at the gene ends were 5 bases for V and 4 bases for J; bases not matched to a gene: 9. The CDR3 extends over 16 amino acids. The CDR3 DNA reads as TGTGCCAGCAGTCTCCTTGGGGACAGGGGGCAATACGAGCAGTACTTC. It is translated as CASSLLGDRGQYEQYF.

The chain is built from TRBV7-2 and TRBJ1-1; TRBD1 agrees at 7 bases. Germline CDR1 reads SGHTA; CDR2 reads FQGNSA. The junction had 4 bases not matched to a gene; V was cut back by 2 bases and J by 1 base. The CDR3 is 15 residues long. The DNA for the CDR3 is TGTGCCAGCAGCTTACAGGGGGGGGCGAACACTGAAGCTTTCTTT. It encodes CASSLQGGANTEAFF.

This clonotype was detected ten times or more. The chain couples TRBV7-2 to TRBJ2-7; D is ambiguous. V was pared by 5 bases and J by 2 bases, with 10 bases between. Germline V lookup: CDR1 SGHTA, CDR2 FQGNSA. This CDR3 is 13 amino acids long. The CDR3 region is CASSQGKTYEQYF. CDR3 coding DNA: TGTGCCAGCAGCCAAGGGAAGACCTACGAGCAGTACTTC.

This clonotype was recorded many times. The chain is built from TRBV29-1 and TRBJ2-1, with TRBD1 matching 7 bases. V was pared by 8 bases and J by 0 bases, with 13 bases of the junction left unmatched. There are 16 residues in the CDR3. CDR1 SQVTM and CDR2 ANQGSEA come from the germline V gene. The CDR3 spells CSLRRGQLNSYNEQFF. CDR3 nucleotides: TGCAGCCTACGTCGGGGACAGCTCAACTCCTACAATGAGCAGTTCTTC.

This clonotype was recorded a few times. The chain employs TRBV29-1 and TRBJ2-7, with 11 bases matching TRBD1. Germline loops: CDR1 SQVTM, CDR2 ANQGSEA. After removal of 5 bases from V and 6 bases from J, the junction contained 9 bases not matched to a gene. CDR3 length: 14 amino acids. The CDR3 reads CSVTEGTGGFEQYF. The CDR3 DNA reads as TGCAGCGTTACCGAGGGGACAGGGGGGTTCGAGCAGTACTTC.

The gene calls are TRBV12-3 or TRBV12-4 and TRBJ1-1; D is ambiguous. The CDR3 is made up of 11 amino acids. Trimming stripped 0 bases from V and 8 bases from J, with 4 bases between. The CDR3 DNA follows: TGTGCCAGCAGTTTAGCCCTCGAAGCTTTCTTT. Residues: CASSLALEAFF.

The table lists this clonotype with many counts. The rearrangement joins TRBV18 to TRBJ1-3, with D possibly matching TRBD1 (5 bases). Germline CDR1 and CDR2: KGHSH and LQKENI. Trimming took 2 bases from V and 0 from J, leaving 14 bases between them. CDR3 size: 17 residues. The CDR3: CASSPLGQSSSGNTIYF. The CDR3 coding sequence is TGTGCCAGCTCACCATTGGGGCAGTCCTCCTCTGGAAACACCATATATTTT.

In DNA, the CDR3 is TGTGCCAGCAGTGCGACGGGAGGGCAGTTCTTC. It encodes CASSATGGQFF. The V call is TRBV6-5, the J call TRBJ2-1, with 7 bases matching TRBD2. The V segment lost 5 bases and the J segment 12 bases; nucleotides outside the gene matches: 4. There are 11 residues in the CDR3. CDR1 MNHEY and CDR2 SVGAGI come from the germline V gene.

This clonotype was seen a handful of times. This chain joins TRBV7-9 and TRBJ2-7; 7 nucleotides agree with TRBD1. With V trimmed by 4 bases and J by 5 bases, 11 bases remained unmatched. The germline gives CDR1 SEHNR, CDR2 FQNEAQ (reference sequence). The CDR3 contains 15 residues. The CDR3 DNA is TGTGCCAGCAGCTACGGGGACAGTCTGGGGGACGAGCAGTACTTC. Translated: CASSYGDSLGDEQYF. The variable domain in full, with the rest retrieved from reference TRBV7-9 and TRBJ2-7, is DTGVSQNPRHKITKRGQNVTFRCDPISEHNRLYWYRQTLGQGPEFLTYFQNEAQLEKSRLLSDRFSAERPKGSFSTLEIQRTEQGDSAMYLCASSYGDSLGDEQYFGPGTRLTVT.

This clonotype appeared many times. V and J are TRBV29-1 and TRBJ2-1; 10 nucleotides line up with TRBD2. The CDR3 runs to 14 residues. Germline V gene lookup returns CDR1 SQVTM and CDR2 ANQGSEA. Trimming at V came to 6 bases and at J to 4 bases, leaving 6 bases not matched to a gene. The CDR3 coding sequence is TGCAGCGTAGTCGGACTAGCGGAATACAATGAGCAGTTCTTC. Its translation is CSVVGLAEYNEQFF.

The sample holds a few counts of this clonotype. V gene TRBV10-2 combines with J gene TRBJ2-2; unclear D gene. The CDR3 is made up of 13 amino acids. V lost 0 bases, J lost 5 bases, and 4 bases lay in between. Germline lookup yields CDR1 WSHSY and CDR2 SAAADI. The CDR3 is CASSESKTGELFF. The CDR3 DNA is TGCGCCAGCAGTGAGTCCAAGACCGGGGAGCTGTTTTTT.